This T cell receptor beta chain comes out of a study of shared clonotypes between healthy human individuals. Study background: Each donor's CD4 naive and CD4 memory cells filled three plates apiece, CD8 naive two, and CD8 memory one.

Assay used: immunoSEQ multiplex PCR; TCRdb lists only in-frame clones, some missing. The repertoire has about 590,000 clones, less than 97% of them found once; the top ten carry roughly 0.1%. CD45RO-negative, CCR7-positively selected cells formed the naive CD8 fraction, excluding terminally differentiated effector memory CD45RA+ cells. Between the trimmed V and J ends, which lost 4 bases and 3 bases, there was a span of 10 bases. This CDR3 is 14 amino acids long. CDR1 and CDR2 (germline): MGHRA, YSYEKL. In this sample, this clone turned up once. Material: naive CD8+ T cells sorted from blood. This TCR was recovered from a young woman in good health. The genes are TRBV4-1 and TRBJ1-5, with D uncertain. DNA of the CDR3: TGCGCCAGCAGCCCGGACGGAAACAATCAGCCCCAGCATTTT. Translation gives CASSPDGNNQPQHF.